The present entry profiles one T cell receptor beta chain with its context. It was uncontrolled infection, other autoimmune disease, pregnancy or lactation that excluded patients. Clinical symptoms, serum thyroxine, TRAb, thyroid ultrasound and orbital computed tomography informed diagnoses. The PBMCs had their origin in about 9.7 ml of fresh peripheral blood. Researchers took RNA transcripts and amplified the TCR beta CDR3 regions from them. With the HTBI primer set, the TCR CDR3 went through a first round of RT-PCR. TCRdb called the multiplex PCR reads again in MiXCR, with one record for every CDR3 protein. The sample consists of some 500,000 distinct CDR3 sequences, 15% to 20% of them appearing once. The record originates from a study of T cells in Graves' hyperthyroidism and ophthalmopathy. The V and J ends lost 1 base and 7 bases respectively, with 13 bases between them. The CDR3 runs to 14 residues. CDR1 is LGHNA, CDR2 YSLEER, per germline.

The receptor was derived from a woman in her twenties or thirties with Graves' ophthalmopathy. Material: blood. V gene TRBV4-3 combines with J gene TRBJ1-2, with D tentatively TRBD1 (5 bases). In DNA, the CDR3 is TGCGCCAGCAGCCAAGTAAGGGGTCGAGGTGGCTACACCTTC. As protein: CASSQVRGRGGYTF.